The 9 T cell receptor beta chains listed next were all sequenced from one sample in a study of neurological immune-mediated disorders. MiXCR, applied by TCRdb to the 5' RACE reads, yields one record per CDR3 protein. The table shows about 43,000 distinct CDR3 sequences, with about 13% occurring only once. Sequencing was performed on PBMCs. Receptors originate from a female donor in good health.

This clonotype was observed at least ten times. The gene calls are TRBV27 and TRBJ2-1, with unresolved D. The CDR3 runs to 13 residues. Germline assignment: CDR1 MNHEY and CDR2 SMNVEV (reference sequence). V was trimmed by 3 bases and J by 7 bases, leaving 10 bases between them. CDR3: CASSFQIWNEQFF. The CDR3 DNA sequence: TGTGCCAGCAGTTTTCAGATTTGGAATGAGCAGTTCTTC.

The V and J genes are TRBV10-3 and TRBJ2-1; tentatively, D is TRBD2 (5 bases). This CDR3 has 15 amino acids. Trimming stripped 3 bases from V and 8 bases from J, with 17 bases between. Germline lookup yields CDR1 ENHRY and CDR2 SYGVKD. CDR3 in amino acids: CAISDGSSLSDEQFF. As DNA, the CDR3 is TGTGCCATCAGTGATGGGTCTAGTCTTAGCGATGAGCAGTTCTTC.

The table lists this clonotype with a few counts. The chain is built from TRBV20-1 and TRBJ1-1; 10 bases fit TRBD1. This CDR3 comprises 16 residues. Germline V gene data show CDR1 as DFQATT and CDR2 as SNEGSKA (reference sequence). J was trimmed by 5 bases and V by 0 bases; bases with no gene match: 9. The CDR3 nucleotides are TGCAGTGCTAGAGACCCTCGCCGGACAGGGGGTACTGAAGCTTTCTTT. Translated: CSARDPRRTGGTEAFF.

This clonotype was seen at least ten times. The V and J genes are TRBV5-6 and TRBJ2-1, with D perhaps matching TRBD1 (5 bases). V was pared by 2 bases and J by 3 bases, with 12 bases between. Germline CDR1 reads SGHDT; CDR2 reads YYEEEE. The CDR3 runs to 15 residues. The CDR3 DNA reads as TGTGCCAGCAGCTTAGGTACAGGCAGCTACAATGAGCAGTTCTTC. This encodes CASSLGTGSYNEQFF.

This clonotype showed up just a few times. The gene calls are TRBV20-1 and TRBJ2-7, with 9 bases matching TRBD1. Trimming cost V 3 bases and J 2 bases; bases outside gene matches: 5. Germline V gives CDR1 DFQATT, CDR2 SNEGSKA (reference sequence). This CDR3 comprises 14 residues. The CDR3 region has the DNA TGCAGTGCTAGCCGGGACAGGGAGCCCTACGAGCAGTACTTC. Translated: CSASRDREPYEQYF.

This clonotype was seen repeatedly, ten times or more. This sequence joins TRBV7-2 and TRBJ1-4, with D tentatively TRBD1 (6 bases). Trimming removed 5 bases at V and 8 bases at J, with 12 bases between. The CDR3 consists of 13 residues. Germline loops: CDR1 SGHTA, CDR2 FQGNSA. This CDR3 is CASSPGDVEKLFF. CDR3 DNA sequence: TGTGCCAGCAGCCCAGGGGACGTCGAAAAACTGTTTTTT. The full variable domain, completed using reference TRBV7-2 and TRBJ1-4, is GAGVSQSPSNKVTEKGKDVELRCDPISGHTALYWYRQSLGQGLEFLIYFQGNSAPDKSGLPSDRFSAERTGGSVSTLTIQRTQQEDSAVYLCASSPGDVEKLFFGSGTQLSVL.

This clonotype was found many times. The genes are TRBV11-3 and TRBJ2-7; TRBD2 matches at 7 bases. This CDR3 contains 14 residues. With 3 bases clipped from V and 3 bases from J, the junction kept 5 bases outside the gene matches. In germline, CDR1 is SGHNT, CDR2 YENEEA. CDR3 DNA sequence: TGTGCCAGCAGCTTTGCGGGAGTTGGCTACGAGCAGTACTTC. This translates into CASSFAGVGYEQYF.

This clonotype was counted ten times or more. This chain links TRBV20-1 with TRBJ2-3; the D gene is possibly TRBD2 (5 bases). V gave up 3 bases and J gave up 2 bases, with 6 bases separating them. The length of the CDR3 is 12 residues. Germline loops: CDR1 DFQATT, CDR2 SNEGSKA (reference sequence). The DNA of the CDR3 is TGCAGTGCTAGCGGGGACACAGATACGCAGTATTTT. It encodes CSASGDTDTQYF.

This clonotype was seen repeatedly, ten times or more. The gene calls are TRBV11-2 and TRBJ2-1; TRBD2 aligns across 13 bases. Germline V gene sequence: CDR1 SGHAT, CDR2 FQNNGV. Trimming at V came to 5 bases and at J to 9 bases, leaving 10 bases not matched to a gene. This CDR3 has 16 amino acids. Here the CDR3 DNA reads TGTGCCAGCAGCGGCACTAGCGGGAGGGCTGGGGGTGAGCAGTTCTTC. This gives the protein CASSGTSGRAGGEQFF.